This entry concerns a single TCR beta chain. This clonotype was seen at least ten times. Its target antigen remains unknown. No base qualities exist here, and no much larger clone lies one base off it. The data stem from a study of tumor and adjacent non-tumor tissue in lung cancer (dated 2018 in TCRdb). For context, the study as a whole: The cohort included more than 9 adenocarcinoma, a couple of squamous cell carcinoma and 1 small cell lung cancer patients. Among the approximately 15 patients, ages ranged from about 31 to 85 years, some 10 were men and 5 were women, and disease was TNM stage I to III. In total, sequencing yielded 125,075,908 productive TCRbeta reads, which works out to an average of approximately 4.2 million reads per sample. Using bulk TCRbeta repertoires from roughly 14 lung cancer patients, the study set lung tumor tissue side by side with matched distant non-tumor lung tissue. For each patient, one tumor sample and one normal lung sample were taken, giving under 35 paired specimens that underwent TCRbeta CDR3 sequencing.

Library preparation was by multiplex PCR. TCRdb shows the sequencer as Illumina HiSeq 2500. Following protocols modified from ARM-PCR, the researchers constructed TCRbeta libraries through three rounds of nested PCR with primers (Table S4). Before sequencing, PCR products of 200-500 bp were cut from the gel and purified using the QIAquick gel extraction kit. Under the source paper's analysis protocol: Trimmomatic was used to clean the reads, FLASH was used to merge the reads into complete CDR3 sequences, and MiTCR was used to assign the reads to V(D)J germline segments. VDJtools was used to compute clonal diversity as the inverse Simpson's index. Productive reads were defined as in-frame sequences without a premature stop codon. TCRdb redid the processing of the public reads, applying fastp at Q25 and MiXCR, and retained in-frame beta chains. Here each entry gathers all rows of one CDR3 protein and keeps the most common genes and DNA. The V and J calls follow TCRdb's processing rather than the paper's. The sample records over 100,000 distinct CDR3 sequences, 60% to 70% of which are singletons. Over 15% of the sample is held by the ten biggest clonotypes.

CDR1 and CDR2, looked up from the germline V gene, are SGHDN and FVKESK. Compared with germline, V lacks 1 base and J lacks 7 bases; bases without a gene match: 6. From the cysteine through the phenylalanine, the CDR3 covers 15 amino acids. Only the CDR3 region is kept as DNA, spanning 45 bases read in frame from base 1. RNA was isolated from bulk unsorted tissue, and RNA quality was assessed with a NanoDrop ND-1000 and an Agilent 2100. Normal lung samples were distant non-tumor tissue taken more than 3 cm from the tumor edge. The donors were newly diagnosed lung cancer patients admitted for thoracic surgery in China from August to November 2014 who had not received prior chemotherapy. Patients who had received previous radiotherapy or chemotherapy, or who had another concurrent cancer, were excluded from the study. Pieces of surgical tissue measuring roughly 1-2.3 cm3 were kept in RNAlater solution and stored at -80 degrees C until use.

What the research found in general, with its limitations: Because peripheral blood was not sequenced, the blood TCRbeta repertoires of the lung cancer patients in the study went unexamined. Tumor tissue showed significantly greater TCR diversity (inverse Simpson) than normal lung tissue (roughly 430 vs 170, P = 0.0075, Mann-Whitney U test). The top 100 clones made up a significantly larger cumulative share of the repertoire in normal lung than in tumor tissue. With only about 16 patients in the cohort, the authors noted that larger samples and more detailed clinical data are needed. The sequencing platform is not named in the methods, and unique molecular identifiers are not mentioned. Significantly higher TCR diversity was found in younger patients, and higher tumor TCR diversity was associated with shorter overall and disease-free survival.

Sequencing was done on a sample of distant non-tumor lung tissue. This sequence was found in a man aged 55-75 years with non-small cell lung cancer. Rearrangement joined TRBV14 to TRBJ1-2, with 10 central nucleotides matching TRBD1. The CDR3 loop reads CASSQAGTGARGYTF. The DNA sequence is given as TGTGCCAGCAGCCAAGCCGGGACAGGGGCCCGTGGCTACACCTTC.